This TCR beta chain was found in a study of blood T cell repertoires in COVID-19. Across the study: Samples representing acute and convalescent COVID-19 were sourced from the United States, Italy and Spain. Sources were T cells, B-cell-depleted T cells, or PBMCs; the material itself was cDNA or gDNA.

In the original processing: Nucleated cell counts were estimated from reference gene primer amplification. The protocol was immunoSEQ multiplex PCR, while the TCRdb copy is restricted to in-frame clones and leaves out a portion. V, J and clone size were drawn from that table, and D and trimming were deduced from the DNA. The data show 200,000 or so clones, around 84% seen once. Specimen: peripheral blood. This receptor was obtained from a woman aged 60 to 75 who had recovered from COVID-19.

CDR3 nucleotides: TGTGCCAGCAGTGAAGATGGCAGGGGGTCCTACAATGAGCAGTTCTTC. This gives the protein CASSEDGRGSYNEQFF. This chain connects TRBV6-1 to TRBJ2-1; 7 nucleotides agree with TRBD1. Germline values: CDR1 MNHNS, CDR2 SASEGT. The ends lost 1 base at V and 1 base at J; junction bases unmatched: 4. The CDR3 has 16 residues.